Below, 4 T cell receptor beta chains from the same sample are listed, as sequenced in a study of blood T cell repertoires in COVID-19. Sequenced by immunoSEQ multiplex PCR; TCRdb stores in-frame clones only, minus some. The sample lists over 200,000 clones, almost 90% occurring once. Sample: peripheral blood. The receptors shown here come from a woman in her sixties with acute or convalescent COVID-19.

This chain links TRBV6-5 with TRBJ1-4; tentatively, D is TRBD1 (6 bases). Trimming took off 6 bases at V and 8 bases at J, with 16 bases between the two ends. The CDR3 loop spans 14 amino acids. Looked up from germline, CDR1 is MNHEY and CDR2 is SVGAGI. DNA for the CDR3: TGTGCCAGCAGGCAACTAGGGGGGGCGGAAAAACTGTTTTTT. This encodes CASRQLGGAEKLFF.

CDR3 coding DNA: TGTGCCAGCAGCCACTCAGGGGCAACTAATGAAAAACTGTTTTTT. Protein sequence: CASSHSGATNEKLFF. The gene calls are TRBV5-4 and TRBJ1-4; a possible D gene is TRBD1 (6 bases). Trimming shortened V by 4 bases and J by 0 bases, and 10 bases separated the two germline ends. Germline V gives CDR1 SGHNT, CDR2 YYREEE (reference sequence). The CDR3 totals 15 residues.

This chain connects TRBV3-1 (or the pseudogene TRBV3-2) to TRBJ2-1, with D maybe TRBD2 (8 bases). The CDR3 consists of 15 residues. CDR1 and CDR2 (germline): LGHDT, YNNKEL (reference sequence). V was trimmed by 4 bases and J by 7 bases, leaving 17 bases between them. CDR3 nucleotide sequence: TGTGCCAGCAGCCTCCAAGGGGGCGGGGGGAATGAGCAGTTCTTC. Translating it yields CASSLQGGGGNEQFF.

This rearrangement joins TRBV4-3 to TRBJ1-2, with D perhaps matching TRBD1 (6 bases). The CDR3 covers 16 residues. In germline, CDR1 is LGHNA, CDR2 YSLEER. V shed 0 bases and J shed 8 bases, with 19 bases lying between them. DNA of the CDR3: TGCGCCAGCAGCCAAGAGCCTAGGGGGGGGCTAAGGGGCTACACCTTC. Translation: CASSQEPRGGLRGYTF.